The subject of this entry is one T cell receptor beta chain. No antigen is known for it. Here immunoSEQ multiplex PCR was the method, and the copy in TCRdb shows in-frame clones only, minus some. Here the sample spans hundreds of thousands of clones, around 87% being singletons. Treatment described: 15 to 20 received Ad26.COV2.S at low or high dose, single or two shots; roughly five received placebo; per-sample allocation not given. All samples were drawn on day 63, counting from the first vaccine or placebo injection. This sample stems from a study of Ad26.COV2.S vaccination and SARS-CoV-2 variants. The study, taken as a whole, reports: Possibly, TCR breadth and depth analyses underestimated total T cell responses.

The germline CDR1 and CDR2 sequences are GTSNPN and SVGIG (reference sequence). With 1 base removed from V and 0 bases from J, the gap between germline ends came to 10 bases. The length of the CDR3 is 15 residues. The source is a person between 18 and 65 years old who received the Ad26.COV2.S COVID-19 vaccine or a placebo. The chain recombines TRBV30 with TRBJ2-1; D is perhaps TRBD2 (5 bases). This specimen consisted of peripheral blood, obtained in a trial of Ad26.COV2.S vaccine versus placebo. The DNA for the CDR3 is TGTGCCTGGAGTGGTAGCGAGAGCTCCTACAATGAGCAGTTCTTC. The encoded protein is CAWSGSESSYNEQFF. The full variable domain, its missing parts supplied by reference TRBV30 and TRBJ2-1, is SQTIHQWPATLVQPVGSPLSLECTVEGTSNPNLYWYRQAAGRGLQLLFYSVGIGQISSEVPQNLSASRPQDRQFILSSKKLLLSDSGFYLCAWSGSESSYNEQFFGPGTRLTVL.